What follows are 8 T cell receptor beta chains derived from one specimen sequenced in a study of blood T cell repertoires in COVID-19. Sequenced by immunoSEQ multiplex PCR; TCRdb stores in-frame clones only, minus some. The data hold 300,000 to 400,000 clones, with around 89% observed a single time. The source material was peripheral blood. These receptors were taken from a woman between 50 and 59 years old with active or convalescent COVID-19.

The CDR3 coding sequence is TGTGCCAGCAGCCAAAGGACTGCCGGGGAGACCCAGTACTTC. Protein sequence: CASSQRTAGETQYF. The chain combines TRBV14 with TRBJ2-5, with a weak D call TRBD2 (5 bases). The V end was cut by 2 bases, the J end by 5 bases, with 12 bases between. This CDR3 has 14 amino acids. Looked up from germline, CDR1 is SGHDN and CDR2 is FVKESK.

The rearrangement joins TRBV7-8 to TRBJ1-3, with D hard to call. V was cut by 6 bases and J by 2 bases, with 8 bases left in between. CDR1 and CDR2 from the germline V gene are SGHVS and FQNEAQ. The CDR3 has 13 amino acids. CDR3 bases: TGTGCCAGCAGAACATATACTGGAAACACCATATATTTT. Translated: CASRTYTGNTIYF. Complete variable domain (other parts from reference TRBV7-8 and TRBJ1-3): GAGVSQSPRYKVAKRGQDVALRCDPISGHVSLFWYQQALGQGPEFLTYFQNEAQLDKSGLPSDRFFAERPEGSVSTLKIQRTQQEDSAVYLCASRTYTGNTIYFGEGSWLTVV.

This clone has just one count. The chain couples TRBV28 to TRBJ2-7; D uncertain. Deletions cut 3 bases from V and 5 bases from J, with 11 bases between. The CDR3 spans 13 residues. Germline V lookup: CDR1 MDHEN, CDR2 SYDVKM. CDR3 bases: TGTGCCAGCAGTTTTACGTCCCCGGACGAGCAGTACTTC. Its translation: CASSFTSPDEQYF.

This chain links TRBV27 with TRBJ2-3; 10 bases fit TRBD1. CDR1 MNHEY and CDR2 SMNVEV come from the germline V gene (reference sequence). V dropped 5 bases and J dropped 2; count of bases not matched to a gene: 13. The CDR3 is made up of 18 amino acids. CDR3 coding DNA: TGTGCCAGCAGTGACGGACAGGGGGGAGCGGGTGACACAGATACGCAGTATTTT. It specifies CASSDGQGGAGDTDTQYF.

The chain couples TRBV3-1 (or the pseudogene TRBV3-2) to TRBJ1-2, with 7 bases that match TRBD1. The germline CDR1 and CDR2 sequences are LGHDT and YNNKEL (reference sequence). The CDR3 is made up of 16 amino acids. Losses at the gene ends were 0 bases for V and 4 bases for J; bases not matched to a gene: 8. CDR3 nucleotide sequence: TGTGCCAGCAGCCAAGAAGGTGGAGGGGGCGTCTATGGCTACACCTTC. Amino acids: CASSQEGGGGVYGYTF.

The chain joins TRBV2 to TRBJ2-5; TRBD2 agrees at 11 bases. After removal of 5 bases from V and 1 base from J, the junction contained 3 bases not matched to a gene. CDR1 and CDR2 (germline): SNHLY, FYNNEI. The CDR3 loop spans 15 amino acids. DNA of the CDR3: TGTGCCAGCAGTCTTGGGACTAGCGGCCAAGAGACCCAGTACTTC. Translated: CASSLGTSGQETQYF.

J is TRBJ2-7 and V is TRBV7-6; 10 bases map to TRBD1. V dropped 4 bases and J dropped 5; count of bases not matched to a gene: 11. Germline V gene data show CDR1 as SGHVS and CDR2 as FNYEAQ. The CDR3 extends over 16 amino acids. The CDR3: CASSSQPGQGMNEQYF. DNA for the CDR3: TGTGCCAGCAGCTCCCAACCGGGACAGGGGATGAACGAGCAGTACTTC.

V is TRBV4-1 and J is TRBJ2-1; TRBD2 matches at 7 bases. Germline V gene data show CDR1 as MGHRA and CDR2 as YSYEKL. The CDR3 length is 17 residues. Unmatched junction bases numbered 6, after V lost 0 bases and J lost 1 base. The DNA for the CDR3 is TGCGCCAGCAGCCAAGACGGAGCTAGCGGTTCCTACAATGAGCAGTTCTTC. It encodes CASSQDGASGSYNEQFF.